This entry describes one TCR beta chain. The antigen remains unidentified. This CDR3 spans 14 amino acids. The germline CDR1 and CDR2 sequences are SGHAT and FQNNGV. V was trimmed by 6 bases and J by 8 bases, leaving 16 bases between them. The authors ran the assay at deep level. Profiling relied on immunoSEQ multiplex PCR, and the TCRdb table lists in-frame clones only, not all of them. Altogether about 2,500,000 clones are present, around nine tenths being singletons, with the ten largest covering 0.14%. The data were taken from a study of shared clonotypes between healthy human individuals. Study-wide findings and caveats: A small donor pool kept down the genetic and exposure-history diversity that was represented. Generally, estimated richness proved larger in naive subsets than it did in memory subsets.

Sequencing was done on a sample of naive CD4+ T cells sorted from blood. Subset specified: CD45RA+ positively selected. This clonotype originated in a man between 18 and 29 years old in good health. J is TRBJ1-4 and V is TRBV11-2; tentative D call: TRBD1 (5 bases). CDR3: CASSPLGVVEKLFF. The DNA for the CDR3 is TGTGCCAGCAGTCCCTTGGGGGTAGTGGAAAAACTGTTTTTT. Using reference TRBV11-2 and TRBJ1-4 for the parts outside the CDR3, the full variable domain is EAGVAQSPRYKIIEKRQSVAFWCNPISGHATLYWYQQILGQGPKLLIQFQNNGVVDDSQLPKDRFSAERLKGVDSTLKIQPAKLEDSAVYLCASSPLGVVEKLFFGSGTQLSVL.